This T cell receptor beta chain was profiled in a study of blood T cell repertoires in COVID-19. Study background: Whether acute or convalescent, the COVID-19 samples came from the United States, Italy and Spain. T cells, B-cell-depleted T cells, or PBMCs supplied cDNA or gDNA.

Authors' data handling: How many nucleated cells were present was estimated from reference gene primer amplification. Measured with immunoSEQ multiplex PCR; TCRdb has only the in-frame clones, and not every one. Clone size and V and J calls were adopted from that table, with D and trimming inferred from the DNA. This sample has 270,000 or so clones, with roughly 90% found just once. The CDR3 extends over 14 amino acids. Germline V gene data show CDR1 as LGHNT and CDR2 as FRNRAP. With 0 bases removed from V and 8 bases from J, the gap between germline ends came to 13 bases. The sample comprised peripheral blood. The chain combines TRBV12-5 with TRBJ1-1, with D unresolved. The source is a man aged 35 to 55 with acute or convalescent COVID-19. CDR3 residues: CASGLVPESAEAFF. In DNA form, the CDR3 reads TGTGCTAGTGGTTTGGTACCGGAGTCAGCGGAAGCTTTCTTT.